What follows is one TCR beta chain and its context. It lacks a known antigen. Base qualities are missing; no much larger clone stands one base away. Ophthalmopathy patients had moderately to severely active disease, with a Clinical Activity Score of 3 or more, a NOSPECS grade of 4 or more, and a disease duration of less than 3 months. The study excluded patients with uncontrolled infections, other autoimmune diseases, pregnancy or lactation. Diagnoses were established on the basis of clinical symptoms, serum thyroxine and TRAb, thyroid ultrasound, and orbital computed tomography. PBMCs were separated from 7.5 to 10 ml of fresh peripheral blood using Ficoll-Paque density gradient centrifugation. Total RNA was extracted using Trizol reagent, and RNA quality was assessed on an Agilent 2100 Bioanalyzer. The germline V gene gives CDR1 as MNHNS and CDR2 as SASEGT. At the junction V is shortened by 6 bases and J by 3 bases, with 11 bases in between. The CDR3 goes from the cysteine to the phenylalanine over 13 residues. The only DNA kept is the CDR3, 39 bases in frame from the first base.

This sample was included in a study of T cells in Graves' hyperthyroidism and ophthalmopathy (dated by TCRdb to the late 2010s). General notes on the study: Peripheral blood was sampled at the time of initial diagnosis, prior to any treatment. To identify distinguishing TCR V-J signatures, a discovery cohort of 90 to 100 patients was used, comprising 40 to 45 with Graves' ophthalmopathy and approximately 57 with stable Graves' hyperthyroidism. Prospective prediction of ophthalmopathy was tested in an independent validation cohort consisting of some 20 hyperthyroidism patients and over 15 patients who later progressed to ophthalmopathy. The 100 or so discovery patients were randomly split 7:3 into training and test sets. In roughly six Graves' hyperthyroidism patients, the study also compared T-cell repertoires from thyroid tissue with T-cell repertoires from blood. After sampling, hyperthyroidism patients received methimazole starting at 30 mg daily, and ophthalmopathy patients received high-dose intravenous methylprednisolone. TCR Vbeta CDR3 sequencing of fewer than 150 peripheral blood samples (about 45 ophthalmopathy, about 80 hyperthyroidism and approximately 17 progressor patients) is reported in the paper.

General findings and caveats noted by the study authors: No statistical method was used to fix the sample size in advance, and group allocation was not hidden from the investigators. Most expanded thyroid clonotypes (frequency above 0.001) were also detected in blood, a finding suggesting that blood repertoires may reflect thyroid immune responses. During validation, the model predicted progression to ophthalmopathy a median of around 6 months ahead of onset, with roughly 65% sensitivity and 72.22% specificity. A 13 V-J signature model separated ophthalmopathy from stable hyperthyroidism, with roughly 88% sensitivity and just under 84% specificity in cross-validation and 80%/75% in testing.

Amplification of TCR beta CDR3 regions was carried out from RNA transcripts. A first-round RT-PCR of the TCR CDR3 used the HTBI primer set with the Qiagen OneStep RT-PCR kit. Libraries were constructed in a second round of multiplex PCR, after which size selection and purification were carried out. The libraries were sequenced on an Illumina HiSeq2000 using paired-end 100 bp reads. In the authors' own workflow: SOAPnuke was used to process the raw data, with reads discarded if the reads contained adapters or uncalled bases, had a mean Phred below 15, or lacked an exact constant-primer or identifier match. COPE v1.2.5 was used to merge high-quality paired reads, and clonotypes were defined as unique nucleotide sequences. MiTCR v1.1 was used to align clonotypes to the IMGT TRBV, TRBD and TRBJ reference segments. The analysis was restricted to V-J combinations with a frequency above 0.0001, which together covered 99.2% of the repertoires. The TCS score was defined as the ratio of F50 (clonal expansion) to E x V (chaos), calculated using BLOSUM62-based TCRdist between CDR3 peptides within each V-J. Welch's t-statistics and random forest reduced 500 to 550 V-J features to about 12, which were used in a naive Bayes classifier (R e1071). TCRdb applied fastp at Q25 and MiXCR to the public reads, then kept only in-frame beta chains. Each entry is one CDR3 protein sequence, shown with its most common DNA and genes. The V and J calls reflect TCRdb's pipeline rather than the authors' work. This sample lists hundreds of thousands of distinct CDR3 sequences; 15% to 20% were detected once. 3% to 4% of the sample is taken by the ten largest.

This clonotype was obtained from a woman aged 40-49 years with Graves' ophthalmopathy. The sequence joins TRBV6-1 to TRBJ2-5; the D gene is perhaps TRBD1, on 5 matching bases. The sequenced sample consisted of blood. In nucleotides, the sequence is TGTGCCAGCAGAGATCGACAGAAAGAGACCCAGTACTTC. Translated, this is CASRDRQKETQYF.